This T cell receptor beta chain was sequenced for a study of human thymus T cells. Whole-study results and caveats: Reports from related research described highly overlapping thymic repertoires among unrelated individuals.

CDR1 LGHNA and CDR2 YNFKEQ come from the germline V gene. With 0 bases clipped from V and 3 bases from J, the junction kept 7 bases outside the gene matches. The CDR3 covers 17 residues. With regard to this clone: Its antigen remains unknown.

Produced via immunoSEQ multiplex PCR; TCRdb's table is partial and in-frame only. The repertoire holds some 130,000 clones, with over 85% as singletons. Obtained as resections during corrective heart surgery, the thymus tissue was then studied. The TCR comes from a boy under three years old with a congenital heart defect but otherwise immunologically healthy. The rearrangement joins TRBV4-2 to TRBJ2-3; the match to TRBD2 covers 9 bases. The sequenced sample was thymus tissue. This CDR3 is CASSQDPGGGATDTQYF. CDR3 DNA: TGTGCCAGCAGCCAAGATCCCGGCGGGGGGGCAACAGATACGCAGTATTTT.